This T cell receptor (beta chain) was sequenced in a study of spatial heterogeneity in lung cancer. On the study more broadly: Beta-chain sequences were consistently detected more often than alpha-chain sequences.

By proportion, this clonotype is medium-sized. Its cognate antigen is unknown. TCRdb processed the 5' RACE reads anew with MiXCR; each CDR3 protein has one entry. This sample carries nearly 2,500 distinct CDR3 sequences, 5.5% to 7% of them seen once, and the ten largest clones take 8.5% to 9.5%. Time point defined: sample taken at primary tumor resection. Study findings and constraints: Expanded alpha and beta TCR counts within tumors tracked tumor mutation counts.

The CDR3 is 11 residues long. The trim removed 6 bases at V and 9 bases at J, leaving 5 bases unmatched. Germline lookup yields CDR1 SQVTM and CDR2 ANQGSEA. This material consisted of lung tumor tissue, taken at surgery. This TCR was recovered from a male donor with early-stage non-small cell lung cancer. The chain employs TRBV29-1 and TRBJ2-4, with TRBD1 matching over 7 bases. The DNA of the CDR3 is TGCAGCGTCAATGACAGGGCCATTCAGTACTTC. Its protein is CSVNDRAIQYF. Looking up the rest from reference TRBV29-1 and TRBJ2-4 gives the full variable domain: SAVISQKPSRDICQRGTSLTIQCQVDSQVTMMFWYRQQPGQSLTLIATANQGSEATYESGFVIDKFPISRPNLTFSTLTVSNMSPEDSSIYLCSVNDRAIQYFGAGTRLSVL.